This T cell receptor (beta chain) comes out of a study of PD-1 blockade in classical Hodgkin lymphoma (dated by TCRdb to the early 2020s). Context from the whole study: Nivolumab dosing was 3 mg/kg intravenously every 2 weeks, continuing until either disease progression or unacceptable toxicity. The study used TCR beta sequencing and CyTOF to define a peripheral blood immune signature of response to PD-1 blockade in classical Hodgkin lymphoma. Broad study findings and their caveats: Trial patients achieving complete response had baseline diversity similar to newly diagnosed patients, whereas partial responders and progressors had significantly lower diversity. Lower diversity was observed in patients in whom nivolumab was started less than 1 year after ASCT, and these patients were excluded from later analyses so that confounding by immune reconstitution would be avoided. Baseline TCR diversity was reported as lower in newly diagnosed patients than in healthy donors, and lower still in relapsed/refractory patients. By C4D1, a significant rise was seen in CD4+ TCR diversity but not in CD8+ TCR diversity (p=0.0027 vs p=0.16), and the rise was most apparent among complete responders (p=0.02). The study covered only a single clinical trial cohort, and the causes of the repertoire differences, possibly disease activity or prior therapy, were still not defined.

About this clone: The clone's antigen remains unknown. It has no much larger one-base neighbor in the sample; base qualities were not kept.

The Qiagen DNeasy kit was used to extract genomic DNA both from unsorted PBMCs and from the negatively selected CD4+ and CD8+ fractions. Amplification of TCR beta CDR3 regions was done by immunoSEQ multiplex PCR with primers that anneal to V and J segments. A synthetic immune receptor repertoire was used to minimize amplification bias, and any residual bias was removed computationally once sequencing was done. Per the source publication's procedure: Custom Python scripts were used to quantify repertoire diversity as the Shannon entropy index. Unsorted, CD4+ and CD8+ repertoires were analyzed separately, except in combined analyses where CD4+ and CD8+ sequences were merged in silico. Clonal expansion was defined as at least a 2-fold frequency increase after treatment relative to C1D1, with a pseudocount of 0.5 for undetected baseline clones. Clones with 0 or 1 copy at C1D1 were classified as singleton clones, and clones with 2 or more copies were classified as non-singleton clones. Clones expanded in unsorted samples were annotated as CD4+, CD8+ or unknown by matching protein sequences in sorted samples from the same patient. Diversity changes from C1D1 to C4D1 were tested in paired samples using Wilcoxon tests. TCRdb took this table from immuneACCESS and kept in-frame rearrangements with V and J called. Such tables lack part of the clones; where checked against another copy, unresolved V genes explain under half of the gap, and the rest is unexplained. The DNA gave D and trimming, while V, J and clone size come from that table. The sample table shows around 92,000 clones, and 83% are seen once. Approximately 15% of the sample is held by the ten biggest clonotypes.

Per the publication, the time point label means: cycle 4 day 1 (C4D1), after more than five weeks of nivolumab. Relapse after autologous stem cell transplantation had occurred in all trial patients, and cohorts A, B and C were distinguished by prior brentuximab vedotin exposure. The trial cohort was composed of approximately 60 patients with relapsed/refractory classical Hodgkin lymphoma, for whom complete response, partial response or progressive disease was recorded as best overall response. Single-agent nivolumab was administered to trial patients in the multi-cohort phase II CheckMate 205 trial. An independent review committee assessed best overall response by applying the 2007 International Working Group response criteria. Trial PBMCs were collected just before the start of nivolumab (C1D1) and during therapy at cycle 2 day 1 and cycle 4 day 1. Peripheral blood was collected in 8 mL Vacutainer Cell Preparation Tubes, from which PBMCs were isolated by centrifugation and then cryopreserved.

From a lookup of the germline V gene, CDR1 and CDR2 are SQVTM and ANQGSEA. Inclusive of the bounding cysteine and phenylalanine, the CDR3 is 11 residues long. This entry keeps only the CDR3 DNA: 33 bases, framed from base 1. At the junction V is shortened by 7 bases and J by 4 bases; bases outside the gene matches: 2. The chain uses TRBV29-1 and TRBJ1-1; TRBD1 agrees with 8 junctional bases. Specimen: peripheral blood mononuclear cells (PBMCs), collected before the fourth cycle of nivolumab. The TCR sequence derives from a human donor with classical Hodgkin lymphoma. The CDR3 protein sequence reads: CSATGGTEAFF. The nucleotide sequence is TGCAGCGCTACAGGGGGCACTGAAGCTTTCTTT.